This TCR beta chain was profiled in a study of Graves' ophthalmopathy and Graves' hyperthyroidism. This clonotype showed up many times. One end of the junction does not line up with germline, which may come from a read error. Diagnoses were established from clinical symptoms, serum thyroxine, TRAb, thyroid ultrasound and orbital computed tomography. RNA served as the template for amplifying TCR beta CDR3 regions. An initial RT-PCR round employing HTBI primers preceded a second-round multiplex PCR. TCRdb redid the calling of the multiplex PCR reads with MiXCR, one entry per CDR3 protein. The data contain roughly 1.1 million distinct CDR3 sequences, less than 45% of them seen just once; the ten biggest clones take up roughly 11%. The CDR3 spans 14 residues.

This receptor was obtained from an adult man with Graves' hyperthyroidism. The V gene is TRBV12-3 or TRBV12-4, the J gene TRBJ1-4; 7 nucleotides agree with TRBD1. Sequenced input: peripheral blood or thyroid tissue (not recorded which). CDR3 protein: CASSLDRVGEKLFF. The CDR3 bases are TGCGCCAGCAGCCTAGACAGGGTCGGTGAAAAACTGTTTTTT.